One sample yielded the 26 T cell receptor beta chains listed below, sequenced in a study of blood T cell repertoires in COVID-19. Sequencing used immunoSEQ multiplex PCR; TCRdb keeps in-frame clones, though not all of them. The sample yields around 80,000 clones, around nine tenths seen once. Material for sequencing was peripheral blood. These receptors came from a man older than 75 with active or convalescent COVID-19.

For this clone: Other DNA sequences of this sample code for an identical CDR3. The gene calls are TRBV12-3 or TRBV12-4 and TRBJ1-5, with D perhaps matching TRBD1 (5 bases). The length of the CDR3 is 13 residues. The V end was cut by 8 bases, the J end by 1 base, with 9 bases between. The CDR3 nucleotides read TGTGCCAGCCGGCGGGGCAGCAATCAGCCCCAGCATTTT. Encoded protein: CASRRGSNQPQHF.

This clone came up once. The V call is TRBV7-9, the J call TRBJ1-5, with D hard to call. The CDR3 covers 16 residues. CDR1 and CDR2 from the germline V gene are SEHNR and FQNEAQ (reference sequence). The V and J ends lost 1 base and 3 bases respectively, with 13 bases between them. The CDR3 nucleotides read TGTGCCAGCAGCTTAGTCGGCCAGGCAAACAATCAGCCCCAGCATTTT. This encodes CASSLVGQANNQPQHF.

V and J are TRBV5-1 and TRBJ1-1, with D maybe TRBD1 (6 bases). Germline CDR1 SGHRS, CDR2 YFSETQ. The CDR3 is made up of 16 amino acids. V gave up 1 base and J gave up 1 base, with 14 bases separating them. The CDR3 nucleotides read TGCGCCAGCAGCTTGTGGGGGCCCGGTCGGAACACTGAAGCTTTCTTT. Its translation: CASSLWGPGRNTEAFF.

The chain joins TRBV29-1 to TRBJ2-3; 7 bases map to TRBD1. The V segment lost 6 bases and the J segment 2 bases; nucleotides outside the gene matches: 5. In germline, CDR1 is SQVTM, CDR2 ANQGSEA. The CDR3 loop spans 13 amino acids. This CDR3 reads CSVRDRATDTQYF. CDR3 nucleotide sequence: TGCAGCGTACGTGACAGGGCCACAGATACGCAGTATTTT.

The rearrangement joins TRBV24-1 to TRBJ1-2; D is uncertain. The germline V gene encodes CDR1 KGHDR and CDR2 SFDVKD. V gave up 4 bases and J gave up 3 bases, with 5 bases separating them. This CDR3 contains 12 residues. The CDR3 bases are TGTGCCACCAGTGACCCGGACTATGGCTACACCTTC. It yields the protein CATSDPDYGYTF.

The rearrangement joins TRBV19 to TRBJ1-5; a weak D match, TRBD1 (5 bases). Germline-derived CDR1 and CDR2 are LNHDA and SQIVND (reference sequence). With 6 bases removed from V and 7 bases from J, the gap between germline ends came to 13 bases. This CDR3 spans 13 amino acids. The CDR3 region has the DNA TGTGCCAGTAGGGGTCAGGGAGGCCAGCCCCAGCATTTT. Residues: CASRGQGGQPQHF. Complete variable domain (other parts from reference TRBV19 and TRBJ1-5): DGGITQSPKYLFRKEGQNVTLSCEQNLNHDAMYWYRQDPGQGLRLIYYSQIVNDFQKGDIAEGYSVSREKKESFPLTVTSAQKNPTAFYLCASRGQGGQPQHFGDGTRLSIL.

This chain joins TRBV6-2 or TRBV6-3 and TRBJ1-2; 8 bases agree with TRBD1. Germline CDR1 MNHEY, CDR2 SVGEGT. The CDR3 runs to 16 residues. Trimming at V came to 5 bases and at J to 6 bases, leaving 14 bases not matched to a gene. CDR3 sequence (DNA): TGTGCCAGCAGTGGACAGGGTCGGGGGATAGGCGATGGCTACACCTTC. It translates to CASSGQGRGIGDGYTF.

The chain recombines TRBV5-4 with TRBJ1-4; a possible D gene is TRBD1 (5 bases). The germline V gene encodes CDR1 SGHNT and CDR2 YYREEE (reference sequence). The V gene lost 2 bases and the J gene lost 0 bases, with 14 bases spanning the gap. The length of the CDR3 is 17 residues. CDR3 sequence (DNA): TGTGCCAGCAGCTTTGGGGCAGGGATCTCAACTAATGAAAAACTGTTTTTT. This sequence encodes CASSFGAGISTNEKLFF.

This chain connects TRBV5-8 to TRBJ1-3; 10 positions match TRBD1. This CDR3 has 15 residues. CDR1 and CDR2 from the germline V gene are SGHTS and YDEGEE. Losses at the gene ends were 3 bases for V and 8 bases for J; bases not matched to a gene: 8. CDR3 DNA sequence: TGTGCCAGCAGCTCCGGGACAGGGGCGAGGGACACCATATATTTT. Amino acids: CASSSGTGARDTIYF. Combining the CDR3 with reference TRBV5-8 and TRBJ1-3 gives the whole variable domain EAGVTQSPTHLIKTRGQQATLRCSPISGHTSVYWYQQALGLGLQFLLWYDEGEERNRGNFPPRFSGRQFPNYSSELNVNALELEDSALYLCASSSGTGARDTIYFGEGSWLTVV.

This chain joins TRBV3-1 (or the pseudogene TRBV3-2) and TRBJ2-7; no firm D call. Looked up from germline, CDR1 is LGHDT and CDR2 is YNNKEL (reference sequence). V lost 1 base and J 4 bases, leaving 8 bases between the germline ends. The CDR3 has 13 residues. CDR3 coding DNA: TGTGCCAGCAGCCAAGCGAACAGTTACGAGCAGTACGTC. Translation gives CASSQANSYEQYV.

V is TRBV21-1 and J is TRBJ2-7; the D call TRBD2 from the table was never checked on the DNA. TRBV21-1 is shown as a pseudogene. This CDR3 contains 14 residues. CDR3 nucleotide sequence: TGTGCCAGCAGCACTCGGCGAAACTTACGGGACTCGTACGTC. It specifies CASSTRRNLRDSYV.

This clone appeared once. The rearrangement joins TRBV11-3 to TRBJ1-2; TRBD1 agrees at 8 bases. The germline V gene encodes CDR1 SGHNT and CDR2 YENEEA. The CDR3 spans 15 residues. The V segment lost 4 bases and the J segment 4 bases; nucleotides outside the gene matches: 8. The CDR3 loop reads CASSSPGQALYGYTF. In nucleotides, the CDR3 is TGTGCCAGCAGCTCCCCGGGACAGGCCCTCTATGGCTACACCTTC.

The chain combines TRBV18 with TRBJ2-1, with 8 bases matching TRBD1. The trim removed 6 bases at V and 0 bases at J, leaving 7 bases unmatched. The V gene's germline CDR1 is KGHSH and CDR2 LQKENI. The CDR3 loop spans 16 amino acids. CDR3 nucleotides: TGTGCCAGCTCGGGGACAGGCAAGAGCTCCTACAATGAGCAGTTCTTC. This codes for CASSGTGKSSYNEQFF.

The chain joins TRBV2 to TRBJ2-1; 7 bases line up with TRBD2. The germline V gene encodes CDR1 SNHLY and CDR2 FYNNEI. The V gene end was trimmed by 0 bases and the J gene end by 1 base; junction bases not matched to a gene: 3. The CDR3 runs 16 residues. The CDR3 is CASSEAVRGSYNEQFF. The CDR3 DNA follows: TGTGCCAGCAGTGAAGCGGTGCGGGGGTCCTACAATGAGCAGTTCTTC.

The rearrangement links TRBV10-2 to TRBJ1-2; D is possibly TRBD1 (6 bases). In germline, CDR1 is WSHSY, CDR2 SAAADI. This CDR3 has 15 residues. V was trimmed by 5 bases and J by 1 base, leaving 14 bases between them. CDR3 coding DNA: TGCGCCAGCAGTCTTTTCCAGGGGATTAACTATGGCTACACCTTC. Its translation is CASSLFQGINYGYTF.

About this clone: At the DNA level, this CDR3 is encoded by other sequences in the same sample as well. This chain links TRBV7-2 with TRBJ2-5; D may be TRBD2 (6 bases). CDR3 size: 14 residues. Germline-derived CDR1 and CDR2 are SGHTA and FQGNSA. Trimming removed 0 bases from V and 4 bases from J, with 9 bases in between. The CDR3 reads CASSLAGGRETQYF. The CDR3 region has the DNA TGTGCCAGCAGCTTAGCGGGGGGAAGAGAGACCCAGTACTTC. The complete variable domain, with remaining parts taken from reference TRBV7-2 and TRBJ2-5, reads GAGVSQSPSNKVTEKGKDVELRCDPISGHTALYWYRQSLGQGLEFLIYFQGNSAPDKSGLPSDRFSAERTGGSVSTLTIQRTQQEDSAVYLCASSLAGGRETQYFGPGTRLLVL.

The count of this clone is one. The V gene is TRBV12-3 or TRBV12-4, the J gene TRBJ1-1; D remains unclear. V dropped 6 bases and J dropped 4 bases, with 12 bases sitting between them. The CDR3 is 13 residues long. CDR3 DNA: TGTGCCAGCAGCCCACAGAGGGCCACTGAAGCTTTCTTT. It codes for CASSPQRATEAFF.

The chain is built from TRBV7-9 and TRBJ1-2, with a possible D match to TRBD1 (5 bases). The V end lost 2 bases, the J end lost 4 bases, and 14 bases lay between the germline ends. Germline V gene sequence: CDR1 SEHNR, CDR2 FQNEAQ (reference sequence). CDR3 length: 15 residues. CDR3 nucleotides: TGTGCCAGCAGCTTACTTTCGACAGACGTCTATGGCTACACCTTC. The encoded protein is CASSLLSTDVYGYTF.

This clone showed up just once. The chain recombines TRBV2 with TRBJ1-6; D may be TRBD1 (5 bases). The ends were cut back, 7 bases at V and 5 bases at J, with 18 bases in the middle. The CDR3 covers 16 residues. Germline CDR1 SNHLY, CDR2 FYNNEI. The CDR3 reads CASMAGRNLDNSPLHF. The CDR3, as DNA: TGTGCCAGCATGGCAGGGAGGAACTTGGATAATTCACCCCTCCACTTT.

The chain employs TRBV4-2 and TRBJ1-1; D call uncertain. Trimming stripped 0 bases from V and 2 bases from J, with 13 bases between. The CDR3 consists of 16 residues. Germline V gene data show CDR1 as LGHNA and CDR2 as YNFKEQ. CDR3: CASSQDSNSLNTEAFF. In DNA form, the CDR3 reads TGTGCCAGCAGCCAAGATAGTAACAGCCTAAACACTGAAGCTTTCTTT.

This rearrangement joins TRBV5-1 to TRBJ2-1; TRBD1 aligns across 8 bases. CDR1 is SGHRS and CDR2 is YFSETQ in the germline V gene. The length of the CDR3 is 15 residues. V trimming: 5 bases; J trimming: 4 bases; junction bases outside the gene matches: 8. CDR3 loop: CASSTRQGLYNEQFF. The CDR3 DNA is TGCGCCAGCAGTACTAGACAGGGGTTATACAATGAGCAGTTCTTC.

The CDR3 DNA follows: TGCGCCAGCAGCTTCCGGGAGGGGGCTTCTGAAGCTTTCTTT. Encoded protein: CASSFREGASEAFF. V usage is TRBV5-1 and J usage is TRBJ1-1; 7 bases are a match to TRBD1. CDR3 size: 14 residues. Losses at the gene ends were 2 bases for V and 6 bases for J; bases not matched to a gene: 7. The germline gives CDR1 SGHRS, CDR2 YFSETQ.

This clone was found once. The chain has TRBV19 and TRBJ1-1, with D possibly TRBD1 on 5 matching bases. Trimming cost V 3 bases and J 0 bases, with 17 bases left between them. The CDR3 covers 17 residues. Germline CDR1 is LNHDA and CDR2 is SQIVND (reference sequence). CDR3 residues: CASSIGATREVNTEAFF. The CDR3 DNA is TGTGCCAGTAGTATCGGGGCAACACGGGAGGTGAACACTGAAGCTTTCTTT.

The gene calls are TRBV3-1 (or the pseudogene TRBV3-2) and TRBJ2-3; TRBD2 agrees at 8 bases. The V and J ends lost 4 bases and 14 bases, in that order; junction bases with no gene match: 8. The CDR3 length is 12 residues. Per the germline V gene, CDR1 is LGHDT and CDR2 is YNNKEL (reference sequence). CDR3 nucleotides: TGTGCCAGCAGCCCCGGGACTAGGATTCTGTATTTT. Encoded protein: CASSPGTRILYF.

CDR3 region: CASSHGQGAPLHF. CDR3 DNA: TGCGCCAGCAGCCACGGACAGGGGGCACCCCTCCACTTT. The rearrangement uses TRBV5-1 and TRBJ1-6; 10 bases are shared with TRBD1. CDR1 and CDR2 from the germline V gene are SGHRS and YFSETQ. There are 13 residues in the CDR3. V was clipped by 4 bases and J by 11 bases; unmatched bases: 3.

The rearrangement links TRBV28 to TRBJ2-7; 16 nucleotides match TRBD2. Germline V gives CDR1 MDHEN, CDR2 SYDVKM. The CDR3 runs 16 residues. J gave up 2 bases and V 9 bases, and 7 bases lay outside the gene matches. CDR3 nucleotide sequence: TGTGCCAGGAAGGGACTAGCGGGGGGGCGGACCTACGAGCAGTACGTC. Encoded protein: CARKGLAGGRTYEQYV.